This T cell receptor (beta chain) comes out of a study of cytomegalovirus exposure and HLA in healthy donors. A multiplex PCR was run with 60 Vbeta primers and 13 Jbeta primers. Data came from immunoSEQ multiplex PCR; TCRdb stores just in-frame clones and leaves some out. Of about 150,000 clones listed, around 79% are singletons. The V and J ends lost 2 bases and 4 bases respectively, with 14 bases between them. Germline assignment: CDR1 MGHRA and CDR2 YSYEKL. This CDR3 contains 16 residues. The chain carries TRBV4-1 and TRBJ1-4; a weak D match, TRBD1 (6 bases). Sequences were obtained from PBMCs. This sequence was found in a man aged 30 to 45 in good health and CMV-seropositive. The CDR3 loop reads CASSQPRQDLNEKLFF. CDR3 nucleotides: TGCGCCAGCAGCCAACCCAGACAGGACCTTAATGAAAAACTGTTTTTT.